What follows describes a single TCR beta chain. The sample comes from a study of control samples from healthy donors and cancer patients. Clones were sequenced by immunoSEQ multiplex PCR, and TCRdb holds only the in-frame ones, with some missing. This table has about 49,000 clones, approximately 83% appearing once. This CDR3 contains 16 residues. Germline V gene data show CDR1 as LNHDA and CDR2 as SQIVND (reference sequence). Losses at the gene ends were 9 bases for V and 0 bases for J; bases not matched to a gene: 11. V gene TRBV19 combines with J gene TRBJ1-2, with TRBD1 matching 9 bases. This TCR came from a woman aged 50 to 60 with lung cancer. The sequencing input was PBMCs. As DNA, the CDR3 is TGTGCCAGCAAAAGGACAGGGGCCCTAGCTAACTATGGCTACACCTTC. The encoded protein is CASKRTGALANYGYTF.